This is a list of T cell receptor beta chains from one sample in a study of shared clonotypes between healthy human individuals. Using immunoSEQ multiplex PCR, the repertoire was profiled, and TCRdb retains in-frame clones only, with some absent. The profile covers hundreds of thousands of clones, with approximately 96% appearing a single time and more than 0.085% taken by the ten largest. The specimen was naive CD8+ T cells sorted from blood. The receptors originated from a woman in her twenties or thirties in good health. Both conserved end residues are part of each CDR3. The D gene is left open where the match is weak. Not every row has a clone size; where given, it reads once, few, many or a size class.

J gene | D gene | clone size | V gene | CDR3 DNA | CDR3 protein
TRBJ2-7 | TRBD1 | . | TRBV5-4 | TGTGCCAGCAGCCCAGAAACAGGGGGATTCTACGAGCAGTACTTC | CASSPETGGFYEQYF
TRBJ2-3 | . | . | TRBV28 | TGTGCCAGCAGAAGACGGATCACAGATACGCAGTATTTT | CASRRRITDTQYF
TRBJ2-7 | . | . | TRBV2 | TGTGCCAGCGACAGGCCGGACTCCTACGAGCAGTACTTC | CASDRPDSYEQYF
TRBJ2-5 | TRBD2 | . | TRBV29-1 | TGCAGCGTCCTCGGACCCTGGACTAGCGGGAGATCGGAGACCCAGTACTTC | CSVLGPWTSGRSETQYF
TRBJ1-1 | . | . | TRBV28 | TGTGCCAGCAGTTCCTCCCACGACACCCGGGGTCCTAAGGAAGCTTTCTTT | CASSSSHDTRGPKEAFF
TRBJ1-4 | . | . | TRBV5-5 | TGTGCCAGCACAGTACCGCCAACTAATGAAAAACTGTTTTTT | CASTVPPTNEKLFF
TRBJ1-2 | . | . | TRBV19 | TGTGCCAGTAGTATAGAAACACGGAGGAACTATGGCTACACCTTC | CASSIETRRNYGYTF
TRBJ2-7 | . | . | TRBV11-2 | TGTGCCAGCAGCTATTTTACGGGAGTCCCCTACGAGCAGTACTTC | CASSYFTGVPYEQYF
TRBJ1-4 | . | . | TRBV7-8 | TGTGCCAGCAGCTCAACAGGGTGGGACGATGAAAAACTGTTTTTT | CASSSTGWDDEKLFF
TRBJ1-1 | . | . | TRBV29-1 | TGCAGCGCCCACCTCGGTACTGAAGCTTTCTTT | CSAHLGTEAFF
TRBJ2-1 | . | . | TRBV6-5 | TGTGCCAGCAGTTACTCTCGGGCCACTGAGCAGTTCTTC | CASSYSRATEQFF
TRBJ1-2 | TRBD1 | . | TRBV9 | TGTGCCAGCAGAGCAGGGGGGGACTTCTCTGACTATGGCTACACCTTC | CASRAGGDFSDYGYTF
TRBJ2-7 | . | . | TRBV13 | TGTGCCAGCAGCTTCGGGCGGGACGCCTACGAGCAGTACTTC | CASSFGRDAYEQYF
TRBJ2-7 | TRBD2 | . | TRBV4-1 | TGCGCCAGCAGCCAAGATCCGGGACTTAGCGGGAGTGGCTACGAGCAGTACTTC | CASSQDPGLSGSGYEQYF
TRBJ1-1 | TRBD1 | . | TRBV7-9 | TGTGCCAGCAGCTTAGTAACAGGGGGGAACACTGAAGCTTTCTTT | CASSLVTGGNTEAFF
TRBJ2-5 | . | . | TRBV7-2 | TGTGCCAGCAGCTTTTCAGAGACCCAGTACTTC | CASSFSETQYF
TRBJ2-7 | . | . | TRBV9 | TGTGCCAGCAGCGTAGAGGGCGGGATGGCGGAGCAGTACTTC | CASSVEGGMAEQYF
TRBJ2-3 | . | . | TRBV5-1 | TGCGCCAGCAGCGCGGCGGGTGAGGGGGGCTTCGTCACAGATACGCAGTATTTT | CASSAAGEGGFVTDTQYF
TRBJ1-1 | . | . | TRBV10-2 | TGCGCCAGCCGGTGGGGGAACACTGAAGCTTTCTTT | CASRWGNTEAFF
TRBJ2-5 | . | . | TRBV7-9 | TGTGCCAGCAGCCCGGGTGGTGTCGGGTTTGAGACCCAGTACTTC | CASSPGGVGFETQYF
TRBJ2-7 | TRBD1 | . | TRBV29-1 | TGCAGCGTCAGGGACAGGACAACCTACGAGCAGTACTTC | CSVRDRTTYEQYF
TRBJ2-3 | . | . | TRBV6-1 | TGTGCCAGCAGTGAAGATGAGACGGCCGGGGATACGCAGTATTTT | CASSEDETAGDTQYF
TRBJ2-5 | . | once | TRBV27 | TGTGCCAGCAGTTCACACCCTAAGGGGCGTAGGGGCCAGTACTTC | CASSSHPKGRRGQYF
TRBJ2-1 | . | . | TRBV5-4 | TGTGCCAGCAGCTTCCCGGCCAATGAGCAGTTCTTC | CASSFPANEQFF
TRBJ2-7 | . | . | TRBV27 | TGTGCCAGCAGTTTGGGGCAAAGTTCTCACGAGCAGTACTTC | CASSLGQSSHEQYF
TRBJ1-1 | TRBD1 | once | TRBV19 | TGTGCCAGTAGTGAACGGGACAGGGGGCTGGTCGCTGAAGCTTTCTTT | CASSERDRGLVAEAFF
TRBJ1-1 | . | . | TRBV20-1 | TGCAGTGCTAGAGAGAACGGAGCTTTCTTT | CSARENGAFF
TRBJ1-2 | . | . | TRBV11-2 | TGTGCCAGCAGCCCGATCAGGCCTACCGCGGGGGACTATGGCTACACCTTC | CASSPIRPTAGDYGYTF
TRBJ2-7 | TRBD2 | . | TRBV5-6 | TGTGCCAGCAGCTTCTTGCGCCTAGCGGGAGGGAGCGAGCAGTACTTC | CASSFLRLAGGSEQYF
TRBJ1-1 | TRBD1 | . | TRBV4-1 | TGCGCCAGCAGCCCCGCCGGGACAGGGGGCATGAACACTGAAGCTTTCTTT | CASSPAGTGGMNTEAFF
TRBJ2-7 | TRBD2 | . | TRBV28 | TGTGCCAGCAGTTCGGGTGGCGATACTAGCGGCAAAGCCTACGAGCAGTACTTC | CASSSGGDTSGKAYEQYF
TRBJ2-7 | TRBD1 | . | TRBV7-9 | TGTGCCAGCAGCCGGACAGGGTCAAAGTTGGGGCAGTACTTC | CASSRTGSKLGQYF
TRBJ1-2 | . | . | TRBV5-4 | TGTGCCAGCAGCTTCCCGGGGCAGACCCCTAACTATGGCTACACCTTC | CASSFPGQTPNYGYTF
TRBJ1-4 | . | . | TRBV5-4 | TGTGCCAGCAGCCCCGCTCGCGGGAAACTGTTTTTT | CASSPARGKLFF
TRBJ1-5 | TRBD1 | few | TRBV30 | TGTGCCTGGAGCGACAGGGGTAATCAGCCCCAGCATTTT | CAWSDRGNQPQHF
TRBJ2-7 | TRBD2 | . | TRBV5-1 | TGCGCCAGCAGCCCGGGACTAGCGGGAGCTACCTACGAGCAGTACTTC | CASSPGLAGATYEQYF
TRBJ2-1 | . | . | TRBV7-9 | TGTGCCAGCAGCTCGCTATACAATGAGCAGTTCTTC | CASSSLYNEQFF
TRBJ2-7 | TRBD2 | once | TRBV7-9 | TGTGCCAGCAGCTCCGAGGGAGCGGGATCCGTCCTCCACGAGCAGTACTTC | CASSSEGAGSVLHEQYF
TRBJ1-6 | . | . | TRBV28 | TGTGCCAGCAGCTTTTGGTCATCAGATAATTCACCCCTCCACTTT | CASSFWSSDNSPLHF